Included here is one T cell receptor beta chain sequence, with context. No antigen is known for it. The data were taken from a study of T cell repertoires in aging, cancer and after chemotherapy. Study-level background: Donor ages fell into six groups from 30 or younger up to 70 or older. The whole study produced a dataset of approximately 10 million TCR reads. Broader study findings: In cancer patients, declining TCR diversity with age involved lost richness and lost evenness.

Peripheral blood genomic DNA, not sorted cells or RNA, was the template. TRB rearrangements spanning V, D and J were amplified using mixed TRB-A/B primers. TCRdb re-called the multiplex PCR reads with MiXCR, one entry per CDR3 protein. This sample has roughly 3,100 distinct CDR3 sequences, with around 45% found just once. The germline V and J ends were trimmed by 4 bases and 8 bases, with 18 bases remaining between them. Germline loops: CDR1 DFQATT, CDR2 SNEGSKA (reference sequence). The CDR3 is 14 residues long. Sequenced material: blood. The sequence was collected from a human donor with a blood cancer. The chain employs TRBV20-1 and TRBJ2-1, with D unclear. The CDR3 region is CSAKVAWVQDEQFF. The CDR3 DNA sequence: TGCAGTGCTAAAGTAGCATGGGTTCAGGATGAGCAGTTCTTC.